This T cell receptor beta chain was captured by sequencing in a study of human T cells and chemical hapten exposure. The V and J ends lost 3 bases and 3 bases, in that order; junction bases with no gene match: 6. Germline V gene sequence: CDR1 SEHNR, CDR2 FQNEAQ (reference sequence). The CDR3 sequence is 15 residues long. Time point meaning: patch test 1, 2 weeks after DPC sensitization. Treatment indicated: therapeutic diphenylcyclopropenone sensitization with weekly scalp DPC. Suited to DPC and affected by alopecia, the donors ranged from 18 to 70 years old. Each CDR3 protein gets one entry after TCRdb re-called the RACE reads with MiXCR. The sample consists of 150,000 to 200,000 distinct CDR3 sequences, about 14% of them appearing once.

The genes are TRBV7-9 and TRBJ1-2, with 8 bases that match TRBD1. The receptor was derived from a young woman with alopecia areata. Some clones in this sample may be carry-over from other donors' samples. Sequencing used whole blood, obtained in connection with sensitization to the hapten diphenylcyclopropenone (DPC). The CDR3 loop reads CASSFGTGGDYGYTF. The CDR3 bases are TGTGCCAGCAGCTTCGGAACAGGGGGTGACTATGGCTACACCTTC. The full variable domain, its missing parts supplied by reference TRBV7-9 and TRBJ1-2, is DTGVSQNPRHKITKRGQNVTFRCDPISEHNRLYWYRQTLGQGPEFLTYFQNEAQLEKSRLLSDRFSAERPKGSFSTLEIQRTEQGDSAMYLCASSFGTGGDYGYTFGSGTRLTVV.